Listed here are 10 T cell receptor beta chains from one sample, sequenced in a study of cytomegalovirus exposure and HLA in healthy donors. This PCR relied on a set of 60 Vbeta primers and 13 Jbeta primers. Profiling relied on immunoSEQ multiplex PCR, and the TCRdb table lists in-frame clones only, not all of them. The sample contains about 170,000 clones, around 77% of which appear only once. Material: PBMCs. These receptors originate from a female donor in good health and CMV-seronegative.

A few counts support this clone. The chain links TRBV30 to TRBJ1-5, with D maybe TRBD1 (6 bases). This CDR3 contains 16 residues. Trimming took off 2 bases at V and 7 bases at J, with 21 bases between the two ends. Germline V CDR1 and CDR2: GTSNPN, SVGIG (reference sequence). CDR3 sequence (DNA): TGTGCCTGGAGTTACTTATCTCGGACCAGGGGCCAGCCCCAGCATTTT. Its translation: CAWSYLSRTRGQPQHF.

The CDR3 DNA follows: TGTGCCAGCAGTCAGGGACTAGCTACCTCCTACGAGCAGTACTTC. Translation gives CASSQGLATSYEQYF. The rearrangement uses TRBV6-5 and TRBJ2-5; 9 bases match TRBD2. The DNA end lines up better with TRBJ2-7; the J call may be wrong. The CDR3 covers 15 residues. In germline, CDR1 is MNHEY, CDR2 SVGAGI.

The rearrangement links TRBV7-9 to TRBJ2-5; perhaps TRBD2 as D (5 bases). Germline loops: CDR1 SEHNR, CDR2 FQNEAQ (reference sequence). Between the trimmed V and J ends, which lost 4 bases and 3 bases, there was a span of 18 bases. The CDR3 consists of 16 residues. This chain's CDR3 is CASSSRESVGEETQYF. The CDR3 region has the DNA TGTGCCAGCAGCTCCCGGGAATCGGTTGGGGAAGAGACCCAGTACTTC.

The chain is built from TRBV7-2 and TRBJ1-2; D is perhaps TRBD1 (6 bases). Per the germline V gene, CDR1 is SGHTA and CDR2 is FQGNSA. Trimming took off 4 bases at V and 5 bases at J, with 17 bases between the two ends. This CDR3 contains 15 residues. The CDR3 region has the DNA TGTGCCAGCAGCTGGGTGGGGGGGGCTGAATATGGCTACACCTTC. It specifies CASSWVGGAEYGYTF. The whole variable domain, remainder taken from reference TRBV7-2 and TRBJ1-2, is GAGVSQSPSNKVTEKGKDVELRCDPISGHTALYWYRQSLGQGLEFLIYFQGNSAPDKSGLPSDRFSAERTGGSVSTLTIQRTQQEDSAVYLCASSWVGGAEYGYTFGSGTRLTVV.

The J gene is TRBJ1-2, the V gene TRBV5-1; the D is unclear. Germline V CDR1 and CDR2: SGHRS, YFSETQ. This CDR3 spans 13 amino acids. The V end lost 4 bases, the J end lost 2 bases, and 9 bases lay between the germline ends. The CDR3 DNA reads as TGCGCCAGCAGCGTGGCTCAGAACTATGGCTACACCTTC. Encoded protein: CASSVAQNYGYTF. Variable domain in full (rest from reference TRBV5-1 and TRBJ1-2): KAGVTQTPRYLIKTRGQQVTLSCSPISGHRSVSWYQQTPGQGLQFLFEYFSETQRNKGNFPGRFSGRQFSNSRSEMNVSTLELGDSALYLCASSVAQNYGYTFGSGTRLTVV.

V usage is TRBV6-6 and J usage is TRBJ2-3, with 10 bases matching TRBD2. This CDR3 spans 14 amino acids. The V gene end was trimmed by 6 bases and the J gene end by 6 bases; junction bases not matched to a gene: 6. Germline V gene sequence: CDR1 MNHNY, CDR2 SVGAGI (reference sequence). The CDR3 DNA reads TGTGCCAGCAGAGGGACTAGCGTTGGGGATACGCAGTATTTT. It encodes CASRGTSVGDTQYF.

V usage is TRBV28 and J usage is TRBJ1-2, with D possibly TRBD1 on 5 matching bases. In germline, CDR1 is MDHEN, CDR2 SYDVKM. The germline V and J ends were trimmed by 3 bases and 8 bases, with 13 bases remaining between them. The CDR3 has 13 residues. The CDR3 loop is CASSLTGEGGYTF. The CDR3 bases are TGTGCCAGCAGTTTGACGGGAGAGGGGGGCTACACCTTC.

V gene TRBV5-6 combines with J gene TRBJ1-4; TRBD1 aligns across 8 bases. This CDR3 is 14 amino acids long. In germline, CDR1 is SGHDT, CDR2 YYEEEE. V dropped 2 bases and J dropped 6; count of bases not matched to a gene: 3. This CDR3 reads CASSFRTGHEKLFF. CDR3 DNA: TGTGCCAGCAGCTTCAGGACAGGGCATGAAAAACTGTTTTTT.

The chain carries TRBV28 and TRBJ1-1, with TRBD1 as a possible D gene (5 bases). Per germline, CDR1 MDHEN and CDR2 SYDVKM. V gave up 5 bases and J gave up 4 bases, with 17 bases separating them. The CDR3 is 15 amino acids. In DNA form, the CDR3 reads TGTGCCAGCAGTCCTCCCGGGGGGGGGATCACTGAAGCTTTCTTT. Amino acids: CASSPPGGGITEAFF.

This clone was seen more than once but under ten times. The CDR3 reads CASSLPLTGGNTEAFF. The DNA for the CDR3 is TGTGCCAGCAGCCTCCCCCTGACAGGGGGGAACACTGAAGCTTTCTTT. This chain joins TRBV7-9 and TRBJ1-1; TRBD1 matches at 9 bases. V shed 5 bases, J shed 1 base, and the junction held 8 bases outside the gene matches. The CDR3 covers 16 residues. The V gene's germline CDR1 is SEHNR and CDR2 FQNEAQ (reference sequence).